The clone carrying this T cell receptor (beta chain) has more than one count but fewer than ten. The CDR3 spans 15 residues. Trimming cost V 5 bases and J 3 bases; bases outside gene matches: 7. Germline-derived CDR1 and CDR2 are SGHTA and FQGNSA. Since all of the isolated RNA was reverse transcribed, expressed TCRB transcripts were what got sequenced. Profiling relied on immunoSEQ multiplex PCR, and the TCRdb table lists in-frame clones only, not all of them. The sample carries about 270,000 clones, about 14% recorded once. This sample is drawn from a study of beta chain features in type 1 diabetes. Overall study context: Examination of sorted cells across all samples involved about 99 million cells.

On average, the one heparinised blood draw given by each donor was roughly 100 mL. CD4+ naive, central memory, regulatory and stem cell-like memory subsets were isolated by sorting on CD45RO/CCR7/CD25/CD127/CD95/CD27. Once sorted, every population was more than 98% pure. Sequenced input: naive CD4+ T cells from blood. V and J are TRBV7-2 and TRBJ2-3; 8 nucleotides match TRBD2. The TCR comes from a woman aged 40 to 55 in good health. The CDR3: CASSRIVAGTDTQYF. CDR3 bases: TGTGCCAGCAGCCGAATCGTAGCGGGGACAGATACGCAGTATTTT.